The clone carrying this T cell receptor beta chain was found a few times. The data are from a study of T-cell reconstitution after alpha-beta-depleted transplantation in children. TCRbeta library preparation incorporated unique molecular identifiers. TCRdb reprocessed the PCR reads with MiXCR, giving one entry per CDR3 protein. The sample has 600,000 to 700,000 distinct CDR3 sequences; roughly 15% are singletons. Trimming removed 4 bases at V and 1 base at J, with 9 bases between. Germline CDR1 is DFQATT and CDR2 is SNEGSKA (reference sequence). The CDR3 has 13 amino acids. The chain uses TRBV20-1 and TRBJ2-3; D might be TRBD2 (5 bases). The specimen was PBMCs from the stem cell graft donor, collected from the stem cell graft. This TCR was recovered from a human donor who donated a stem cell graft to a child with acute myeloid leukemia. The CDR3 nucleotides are TGCAGTGCTATTCTAGCAGGCACAGATACGCAGTATTTT. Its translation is CSAILAGTDTQYF.